This T cell receptor beta chain was identified in a study of blood T cell repertoires in COVID-19. Study information: The study drew acute and convalescent COVID-19 samples from the United States, Italy and Spain. T cells, B-cell-depleted T cells, or PBMCs provided the cDNA or gDNA that served as material.

CDR3 length: 15 residues. Germline V gene sequence: CDR1 LGHNT, CDR2 FRNRAP. V was pared by 4 bases and J by 7 bases, with 14 bases between. As originally analysed: Reference gene primers were amplified, and this amplification served to estimate nucleated cell counts. The assay was immunoSEQ multiplex PCR, and TCRdb's table has in-frame clones only and misses some. V and J calls plus clone size are reproduced from that table; the DNA served to infer D and trimming. Among roughly 260,000 clones listed, around 89% were seen once. The source is a man aged 55 to 70 who had recovered from COVID-19. Specimen: peripheral blood. The V call is TRBV12-5, the J call TRBJ1-6; D is unclear. The CDR3 region has the DNA TGTGCTAGTGGTTCCCGCGGCACGGAGAATTCACCCCTCCACTTT. This gives the protein CASGSRGTENSPLHF.